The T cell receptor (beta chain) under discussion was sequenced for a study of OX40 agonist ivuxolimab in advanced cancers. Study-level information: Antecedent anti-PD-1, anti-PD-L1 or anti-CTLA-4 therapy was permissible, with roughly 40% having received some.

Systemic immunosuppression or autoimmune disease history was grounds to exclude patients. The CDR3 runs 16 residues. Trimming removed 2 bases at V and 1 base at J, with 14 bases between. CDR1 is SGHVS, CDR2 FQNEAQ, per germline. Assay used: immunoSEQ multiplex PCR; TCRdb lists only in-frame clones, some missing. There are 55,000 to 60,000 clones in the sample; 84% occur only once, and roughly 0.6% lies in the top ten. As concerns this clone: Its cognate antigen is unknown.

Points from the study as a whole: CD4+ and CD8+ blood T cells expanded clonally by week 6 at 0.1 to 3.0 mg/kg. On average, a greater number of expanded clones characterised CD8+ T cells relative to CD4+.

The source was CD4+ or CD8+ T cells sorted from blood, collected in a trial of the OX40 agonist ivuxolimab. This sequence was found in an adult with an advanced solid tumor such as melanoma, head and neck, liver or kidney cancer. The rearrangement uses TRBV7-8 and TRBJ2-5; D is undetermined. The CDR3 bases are TGTGCCAGCAGCTTATATCGTGGGGTACTCCAAGAGACCCAGTACTTC. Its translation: CASSLYRGVLQETQYF. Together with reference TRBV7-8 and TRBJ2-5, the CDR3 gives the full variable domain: GAGVSQSPRYKVAKRGQDVALRCDPISGHVSLFWYQQALGQGPEFLTYFQNEAQLDKSGLPSDRFFAERPEGSVSTLKIQRTQQEDSAVYLCASSLYRGVLQETQYFGPGTRLLVL.